This T cell receptor (beta chain) was observed in a study of identical twins. TCRdb reprocessed the 5' RACE reads via MiXCR and lists one record per CDR3 protein. Counted here are 500,000 or so distinct CDR3 sequences, roughly an eighth occurring once; the ten biggest clones make up about 0.94%. Germline trimming cut 6 bases from V and 10 bases from J; bases unmatched to any gene: 10. Germline V gene data show CDR1 as SGHTA and CDR2 as FQGNSA. CDR3 length: 13 residues. This clonotype was counted only a few times. As yet, its antigen is unknown. Notes on the study in general: Surplus twin overlap in beta out-of-frame sequences was less pronounced. Fewer insertions characterized abundant cord blood beta clonotypes, whereas memory repertoires showed none.

These sequences were also reported in another study, on yellow fever vaccine responses in identical twins.

The sequence was obtained from a woman aged 18-29 years in good health. The chain joins TRBV7-2 to TRBJ2-3, with 7 bases matching TRBD2. The sample comprised CD4+ T cells sorted from blood. In DNA, the CDR3 is TGTGCCAGCAGACAAGGGTGGCTAGCGGCGCAGTATTTT. Amino acids: CASRQGWLAAQYF.